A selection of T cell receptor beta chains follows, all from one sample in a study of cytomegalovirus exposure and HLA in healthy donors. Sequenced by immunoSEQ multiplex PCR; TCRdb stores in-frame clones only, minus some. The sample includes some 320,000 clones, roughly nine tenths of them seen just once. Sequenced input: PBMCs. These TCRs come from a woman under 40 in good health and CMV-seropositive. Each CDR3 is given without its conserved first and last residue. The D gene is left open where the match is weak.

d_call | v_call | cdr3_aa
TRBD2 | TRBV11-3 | ASNFVSSGGPSGSYNEQF
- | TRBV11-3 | ASSRTGLGELF
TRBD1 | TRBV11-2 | ASSLDRTGTGDYEQY
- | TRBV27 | ASSHAGLASYEQY
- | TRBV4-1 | ASSRPGTSNTEAF
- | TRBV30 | AWMQGHAEAF
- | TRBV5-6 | ASSLGRSGNTIY
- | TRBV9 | ASSVDEEAEAF
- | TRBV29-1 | SVGPGTEAF
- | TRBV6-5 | ASSYTRGIEAF
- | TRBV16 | ASSQSEGGSTDTQY
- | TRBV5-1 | ASSFLGQTNEKLF
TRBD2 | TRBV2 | ASSVGLAGAEQY
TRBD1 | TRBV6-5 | ARQGQGNNEQF
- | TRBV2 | ASSRNRQSAQV
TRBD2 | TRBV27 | ASRGTSGGRQETQY
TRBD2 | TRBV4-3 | ASSHSGSGSYEQY
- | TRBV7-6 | ASSSMTGSNQPQH
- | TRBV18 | ASSPGRGSGEQY
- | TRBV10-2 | ASSEPQIEQY
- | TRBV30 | AWSGQLNQPQH
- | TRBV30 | AWSLGDTYEQY
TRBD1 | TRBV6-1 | ASSEGQGADEQF
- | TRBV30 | AWSQASGTTNTGELF
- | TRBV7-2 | ASSLRGGFNQPQH
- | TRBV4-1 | ASSQGPGELF
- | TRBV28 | ASSRRWPIGYT
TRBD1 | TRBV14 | ASSHPGQGSYEQY
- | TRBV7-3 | ASSYASKAKNIQY
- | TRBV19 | ASSIVGGALMGEQF
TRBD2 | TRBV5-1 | ASSFGGRGLAGPHTSYNEQF
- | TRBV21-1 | ASSKRQPQH
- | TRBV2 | ASSRDSGINYGYT
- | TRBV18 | ASSLGSNSNQPQH
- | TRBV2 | ASSDYGQPQH
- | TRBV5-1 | ASAQESANYGYT
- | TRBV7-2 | ASSPGGLVKFDYGYT
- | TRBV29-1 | SVEDPGRGETQY